This T cell receptor (beta chain) stems from a study of PD-1 blockade in classical Hodgkin lymphoma. Profiled with immunoSEQ multiplex PCR; TCRdb holds only in-frame clones, not every one. The sample includes roughly 40,000 clones, approximately 70% seen only once; the top ten take 3%. With no exception, relapse followed autologous stem cell transplantation in all patients, and brentuximab vedotin exposure varied. CDR1 is SGHRS and CDR2 is YFSETQ in the germline V gene. V lost 2 bases and J 3 bases, leaving 14 bases between the germline ends. The CDR3 extends over 15 amino acids. Sample: peripheral blood mononuclear cells (PBMCs), taken at baseline. The receptor was derived from a human donor with classical Hodgkin lymphoma. This chain uses TRBV5-1 with TRBJ1-1; D remains unclear. The CDR3 region has the DNA TGCGCCAGCAGCTTTCTTACACCCCCGGACACTGAAGCTTTCTTT. Translated: CASSFLTPPDTEAFF.